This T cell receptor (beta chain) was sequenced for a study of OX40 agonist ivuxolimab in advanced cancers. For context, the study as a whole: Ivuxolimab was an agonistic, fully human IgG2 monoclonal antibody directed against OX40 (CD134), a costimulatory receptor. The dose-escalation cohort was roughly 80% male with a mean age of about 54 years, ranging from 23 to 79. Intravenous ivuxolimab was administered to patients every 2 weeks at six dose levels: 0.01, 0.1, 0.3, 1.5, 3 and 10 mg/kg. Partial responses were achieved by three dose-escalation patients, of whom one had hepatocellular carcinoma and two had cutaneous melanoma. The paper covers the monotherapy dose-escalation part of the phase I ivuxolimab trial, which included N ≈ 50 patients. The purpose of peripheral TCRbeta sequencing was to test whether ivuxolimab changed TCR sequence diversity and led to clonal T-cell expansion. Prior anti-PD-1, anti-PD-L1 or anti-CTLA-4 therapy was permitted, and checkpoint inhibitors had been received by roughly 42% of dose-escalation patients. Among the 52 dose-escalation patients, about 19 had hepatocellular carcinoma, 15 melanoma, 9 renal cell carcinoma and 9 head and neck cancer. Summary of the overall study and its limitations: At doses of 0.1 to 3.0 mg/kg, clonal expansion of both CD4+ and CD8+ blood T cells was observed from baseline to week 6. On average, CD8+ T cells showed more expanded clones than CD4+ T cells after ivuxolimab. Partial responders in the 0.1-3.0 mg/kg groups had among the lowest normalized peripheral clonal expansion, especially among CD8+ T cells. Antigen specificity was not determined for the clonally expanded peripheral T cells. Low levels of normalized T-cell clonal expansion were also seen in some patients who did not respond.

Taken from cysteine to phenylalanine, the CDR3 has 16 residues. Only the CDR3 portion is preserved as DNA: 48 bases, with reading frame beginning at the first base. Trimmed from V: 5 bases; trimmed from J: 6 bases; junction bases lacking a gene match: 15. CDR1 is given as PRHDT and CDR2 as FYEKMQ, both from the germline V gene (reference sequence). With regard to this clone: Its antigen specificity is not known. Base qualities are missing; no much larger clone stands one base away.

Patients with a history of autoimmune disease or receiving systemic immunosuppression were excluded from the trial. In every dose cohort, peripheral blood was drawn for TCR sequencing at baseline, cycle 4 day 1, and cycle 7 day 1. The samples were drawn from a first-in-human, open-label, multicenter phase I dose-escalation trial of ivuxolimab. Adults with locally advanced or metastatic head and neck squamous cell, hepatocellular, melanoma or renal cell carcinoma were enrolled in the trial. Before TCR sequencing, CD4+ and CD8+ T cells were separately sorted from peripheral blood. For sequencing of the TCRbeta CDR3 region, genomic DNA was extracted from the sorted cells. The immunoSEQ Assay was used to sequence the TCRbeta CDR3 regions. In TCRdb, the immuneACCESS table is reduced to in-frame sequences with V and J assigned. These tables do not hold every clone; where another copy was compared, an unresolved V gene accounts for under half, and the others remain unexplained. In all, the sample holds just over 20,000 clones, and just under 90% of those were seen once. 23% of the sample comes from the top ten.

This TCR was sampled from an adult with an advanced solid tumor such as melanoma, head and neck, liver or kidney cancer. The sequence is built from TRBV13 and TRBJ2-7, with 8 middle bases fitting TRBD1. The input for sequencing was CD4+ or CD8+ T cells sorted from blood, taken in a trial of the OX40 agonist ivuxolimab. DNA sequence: TGTGCCAGCAGCCCGGATTCCGGGACAGGCCGGGGCGAGCAGTACTTC. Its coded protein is CASSPDSGTGRGEQYF.